The following is a T cell receptor beta chain sequence with its context. This CDR3 spans 13 amino acids. V was clipped by 5 bases and J by 5 bases, with 12 bases between them. Germline V lookup: CDR1 SGHNT, CDR2 YENEEA. This sample stems from a study of T cell changes during pregnancy in multiple sclerosis. The table came from immunoSEQ multiplex PCR; TCRdb's copy has only in-frame clones and leaves some out. Seen here are fewer than 40,000 clones, over 85% observed once, and the top ten hold about 4.8%. This material consisted of CD8+ T cells from peripheral blood mononuclear cells, taken in the first trimester of pregnancy. This chain connects TRBV11-3 to TRBJ1-1, with D hard to call. The clonotype originates from a female donor with multiple sclerosis, enrolled in a pregnancy study. CDR3 sequence (DNA): TGTGCCAGCAGCCTCGGGGTTCGAACTGAAGCTTTCTTT. It yields the protein CASSLGVRTEAFF.